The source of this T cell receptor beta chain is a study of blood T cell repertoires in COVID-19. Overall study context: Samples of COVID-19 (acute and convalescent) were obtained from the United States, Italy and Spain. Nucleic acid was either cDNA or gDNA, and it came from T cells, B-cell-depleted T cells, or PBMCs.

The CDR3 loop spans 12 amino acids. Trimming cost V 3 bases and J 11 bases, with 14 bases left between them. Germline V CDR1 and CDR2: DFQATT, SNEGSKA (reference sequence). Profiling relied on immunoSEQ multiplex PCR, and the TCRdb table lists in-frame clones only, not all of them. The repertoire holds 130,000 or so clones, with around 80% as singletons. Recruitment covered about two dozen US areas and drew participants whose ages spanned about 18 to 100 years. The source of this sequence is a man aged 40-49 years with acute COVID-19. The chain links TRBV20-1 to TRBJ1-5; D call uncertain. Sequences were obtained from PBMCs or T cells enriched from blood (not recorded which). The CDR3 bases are TGCAGTGCTAGTGATCTTATCAGGTCCCAGCATTTT. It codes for CSASDLIRSQHF.